What follows is one T cell receptor beta chain and its context. This clone's antigen is unknown. These data originate in a study of cytomegalovirus exposure and HLA in healthy donors (TCRdb year 2017). Regarding the complete study: According to an earlier analysis of 550 to 750 of the donors, 150 million to 200 million T cells yielded some 110 million unique TCR beta sequences and 276 Gb of sequence data. The study combined high-throughput TCR immunosequencing, statistical association of individual TCRs with disease status, and machine learning to predict cytomegalovirus infection status. HLA typing included class I and class II loci at four-digit resolution. The later analysis used no new phenotypic data to find candidate immune exposures, relying instead on TCR beta sequences and their occurrence across donors. Roughly five DR-DQ haplotypes were treated as single units for association and clustering because of strong linkage in the cohort. A separate validation cohort of some 130 different subjects was used in addition to the roughly 670-subject first cohort. An early release that covered around 590 HLA-typed donors contained approximately 300 gigabases of sequencing data and around 85 million unique TCR sequences. The number of donors typed differed by locus, with 629-630 for A, B, C, DRB1 and DQB1, 522 for DQA1, nearly 610 for DPA1, and approximately 470 for DPB1. The study aimed to test whether cataloging public T cell receptors could reveal signatures of past pathogen exposure. A later genetic analysis took genome-wide SNP genotypes for 398 of the 666 donors and used that subset as a discovery cohort. Among several hundred genotyped donors of the cohort, an average of roughly 230,000 unique TCR beta nucleotide sequences was sequenced per donor, of which about 18% were non-productive. To decide whether each TCR beta V gene segment behaved as functional or pseudogenic, an earlier analysis of approximately 620 of the donors relied on high-throughput TCR beta sequencing. Donor age, sex, ethnicity and CMV serostatus were compiled alongside the repertoire data. In a later analysis, previously published TCR beta repertoires from about 640 donors were re-analyzed and high-resolution HLA genotyping was added so that TCR occurrence patterns could be studied. All discovery cohort repertoires had been generated on a single sequencing platform. The T cell repertoires of some 670 subjects were profiled by immunosequencing and related to cytomegalovirus serostatus. The genetic ancestry cluster associated with self-reported Caucasian donors included 81% of the roughly 380 genotyped donors. General conclusions and limits of the study: In a later analysis, several top co-occurrence clusters were reported to appear linked to parvovirus B19, influenza, CMV and Epstein-Barr virus. The study gave a list of roughly 150 TCR beta chains associated with cytomegalovirus. Three of the identified cytomegalovirus-associated TCR beta chains were confirmed in vitro to be specific for cytomegalovirus antigens. Specific HLA alleles were associated with 15,000 to 20,000 TCR beta sequences at a false discovery rate of 0.05 in a later analysis. A further reported finding was that TCR beta sequences accurately predicted the HLA-A and HLA-B alleles for most subjects in the first cohort. Compared with equally common non-associated chains, HLA-associated TCR beta chains in a later analysis were more clonally expanded and had lower generation probabilities. The authors suggested that the approach could potentially be extended to other disease states and immunological phenotypes. Because counts were too low, 15 or so rarely observed V segments, including chromosome 9 orphons, were excluded from the earlier analysis of 587 of the donors. An association between a missense DCLRE1C variant and V-gene and J-gene trimming of TCR beta chains was found in a later genetic analysis and replicated in an independent cohort. CMV serostatus was the only immune exposure information available for the cohort. Some IMGT-functional V segments, including TRBV6-2 and TRBV6-3, could not be told apart with the 87-base-pair reads, so those segments were excluded. HLA typing was unavailable for some donors at each locus, so association tests used only the typed subset. In an earlier analysis of some 500 of the donors, most TCR beta V segments appeared in productive rearrangements about 87% or about 30% of the time, broadly matching IMGT annotations. In a later analysis, the rate of TCR association differed among HLA loci, with DRB1 alleles having the most associated TCRs and HLA-C alleles having the fewest. According to a later analysis, most CMV-associated TCR beta chains appeared to be HLA-restricted, and the HLA associations seemed to be driven largely by CMV exposure. While some public TCRs were present in many individuals, most TCR sequences turned up only very rarely across donors. The sequencing pipeline was judged likely to have produced a cluster of highly shared sequence variants as a technical artifact. When HLA alleles, especially DR and DQ, strongly co-occurred, TCR associations were difficult to assign to individual alleles. In this cohort, only TCR beta chains were sequenced, and detectable features were limited by the absence of alpha or paired-chain data. In both the original and validation cohorts, the classifier was reported to diagnose cytomegalovirus status with high specificity and sensitivity. Correlated functional status among segregating V segments might be attributable to linkage disequilibrium, but an unknown experimental factor could not be ruled out. Sequencing depth was assumed to be roughly uniform across donors in the presence/absence analyses, though that assumption may not hold. Compared with the roughly 700-donor mean, donors in an Asian-associated ancestry cluster had fewer N-insertions in productive TCRs, according to a later genetic analysis.

The germline V gene supplies CDR1 LGHNA and CDR2 YSLEER. Compared with germline, V lacks 1 base and J lacks 6 bases; bases without a gene match: 8. The CDR3 has 16 amino acids, counting the end cysteine and phenylalanine. Kept here is only the CDR3 DNA, which spans 48 bases and is read in frame from base 1. Library preparation employed the immunoSEQ multiplex PCR assay. A mixture of 60 forward primers for TCR Vbeta segments and 13 reverse primers for TCR Jbeta segments was used in the multiplex PCR. The CDR3 region of rearranged TCR beta genes was amplified from genomic DNA by a multiplex PCR assay. On the Illumina HiSeq System, the amplified TCR beta libraries were sequenced as 87-base-pair reads. The original methods were these. In a later analysis, 80 million or so unique TCR beta chains were counted across the roughly 610 repertoires, and approximately 9.9 million of these chains were shared by at least two donors. Raw reads were error-corrected and collapsed into unique sequences by a nearest-neighbor algorithm in which closely related sequences were merged to remove PCR and sequencing errors. To assign V, D and J gene segments, CDR3 sequences were aligned to IMGT reference sequences. For a sequence to be retained, a match of at least six nucleotides was required to both a V gene segment and a J gene segment. A rearrangement was called productive if the CDR3 had no stop codons and remained in frame with V and J, and every other rearrangement was called non-productive. CDR3 was defined by IMGT convention, running from the second conserved V-encoded cysteine to the conserved J-encoded phenylalanine. Sequences without an unambiguous match to a single V gene segment were excluded from the earlier analysis of almost 600 of the donors. An earlier analysis of fewer than 750 of the donors classified V segments as functional when productive rearrangements were above 56.7% and as segregating when the standard deviation between donors was above 5%. A statistical classification framework was built for diagnosing cytomegalovirus status from the catalog of TCR beta chain sequences. In a later analysis, TCR nucleotide sequences were compared against IMGT/GENE-DB human TR gene sequences so that V and J genes could be assigned. A later analysis assigned CDR3 sequences and most-parsimonious VDJ recombination scenarios with the TCRdist pipeline. In a later analysis, every TCR beta chain was defined by the combination of its CDR3 amino acid sequence and its V-gene family, and reads without a unique V-gene family were dropped. In a later analysis, 500 to 700 highly shared, low-generation-probability nucleotide sequences were removed to address suspected cross-contamination and a sequencing artifact. For each public chain, a later analysis derived a clonal expansion index from normalized ranks of inferred template counts within each repertoire. In a later analysis, generation probabilities were computed with a VDJ recombination model fitted to out-of-frame rearrangements, and the resulting probabilities were checked against IGoR. In a later analysis, hypergeometric tests were used to score TCR-TCR, TCR-HLA and TCR-CMV co-occurrence, with a repertoire-size bias correction applied to TCR pairs. A later analysis estimated false discovery rates by permuting HLA or CMV assignments 20 times. In a later analysis, co-occurring TCRs were grouped using DBSCAN, with TCRdist sequence similarity added in when clustering inside HLA-allele-positive subsets. Repertoires with fewer than 30,000 or more than 120,000 public chains, plus five repertoires with anomalous nucleotide sharing, were excluded from co-occurrence clustering. What TCRdb holds here is the immuneACCESS table cut down to in-frame rearrangements. Part of the clones is not present; checked against another copy, under half of the missing clones reflect an unresolved V gene, and the others are unexplained. V, J and clone size are taken as reported in that table, and D and trimming were inferred from the DNA itself. The sample's own table lists 140,000 or so clones. The top ten clonotypes cover 0.96% of the sample.

The cohort consisted of approximately 690 healthy bone marrow donors. At the time of sampling, all cohort members were nominally healthy, though unrecorded immune exposures were likely present. The donor was CMV seronegative and was included in the group of several hundred seronegative cohort members. A peripheral blood sample was collected from each donor, and TCR beta sequencing was performed on peripheral blood mononuclear cells. The Qiagen DNeasy Blood Extraction Kit was used to extract genomic DNA from the blood cell samples. Here the chain combines TRBV4-3 and TRBJ2-2, with 7 bases in between that match TRBD2. This TCR was sampled from a male donor in good health and CMV-seronegative. Sequenced: PBMCs. The base sequence is TGCGCCAGCAGCCAAGGTTACGGGGGGTATTCCGGGGAGCTGTTTTTT. Its protein is CASSQGYGGYSGELFF.